The rows below give T cell receptor beta chains drawn from one sample of a study of CD4 and CD8 cells across lung adenocarcinoma regions. TCRdb recomputed calls from the PCR reads with MiXCR, one row per CDR3 protein. The sample has 24,000 or so distinct CDR3 sequences, more than 45% seen once. The sample consisted of CD4+ T cells from the center of a lung tumor. The receptors were sampled from a male donor with lung adenocarcinoma. The CD4 and CD8 labels of this study may be unreliable. CDR3s include the opening cysteine and the closing phenylalanine or tryptophan. A D gene is named only where the DNA matches it firmly. Only part of the rows carry a size: once, few, many, or a class if the clone is expanded.

clone_size,v_call,cdr3_length,j_call,d_call,cdr3_nt,cdr3_aa
many,TRBV28,14,TRBJ1-6,.,TGTGCCAGCAGACGAAGGACAGATTTCTCACCCCTCCACTTT,CASRRRTDFSPLHF
few,TRBV7-9,14,TRBJ2-5,TRBD1,TGTGCCAGCAGCGGGCGACAGGGCCAAGAGACCCAGTACTTC,CASSGRQGQETQYF
few,TRBV27,14,TRBJ1-2,TRBD1,TGTGCCAGCAGTTTAGGGCCAGGGGGGAATGGCTACACCTTC,CASSLGPGGNGYTF
many,TRBV12-3/TRBV12-4,17,TRBJ2-1,.,TGTGCCAGCAGTCAACACCAAAGCGCCAGCTCCTACAATGAGCAGTTCTTC,CASSQHQSASSYNEQFF
few,TRBV27,14,TRBJ1-2,.,TGTGCCAGCAGTTTAAATCCTTTTAACTATGGCTACACCTTC,CASSLNPFNYGYTF
many,TRBV6-5,16,TRBJ1-2,.,TGTGCCAGCAATTTGGGTTTCGGCAAATCTTTCTATGGCTACACCTTC,CASNLGFGKSFYGYTF
.,TRBV6-2/TRBV6-3,13,TRBJ2-7,.,TGTGCCAGCAGTTACGCCTCGGGTGAGCAGTGGTACTTC,CASSYASGEQWYF
few,TRBV3-1,13,TRBJ2-1,.,TGTGCCAGCAGCCGCGAGCCGACCCCGTGGCAGTTCTTC,CASSREPTPWQFF
few,TRBV30,14,TRBJ2-3,TRBD2,TGTGCCTGTGACGGGGGAGGGCCCACAGATACGCAGTATTTT,CACDGGGPTDTQYF
.,TRBV27,13,TRBJ2-3,.,TGTGCCACGGGGCTGAGAGAGAAAGACATTCAGTATTTT,CATGLREKDIQYF
.,TRBV27,14,TRBJ2-3,.,TGTGCCTCTAACGGGTGGGGAGACGCAAAGACCCAGTACTTT,CASNGWGDAKTQYF
.,TRBV6-1,15,TRBJ2-3,TRBD2,TGTGCCAGCAGCTTGGAGGCTAGCGGGGGGGATACGCAGTATTTT,CASSLEASGGDTQYF
.,TRBV6-1,15,TRBJ2-3,.,TGTGCCAGCAGACTCCAGGCCGGGATTCCAGGTAAGCAGTATTTT,CASRLQAGIPGKQYF
.,TRBV27,15,TRBJ1-5,.,TGTGCCAGCAGTTTAAGATCCCGGGGATACCAGCCCCAGCATTTT,CASSLRSRGYQPQHF